This T cell receptor (beta chain) was sequenced during a study of molecular identifiers for immune sequencing clone quantification. Study findings and constraints: Beyond 20 RNA copies, clones held over 97% of effector molecules, compared with under 1% in naive cells. Detecting spiked Jurkat TCR RNA from one cell among 1 million or so naive cells was reportedly possible.

Naive CD8 T cells were FACS-sorted by CD8+CD4-CCR7+CD45RA+ markers. The bulk TCR libraries were made with methods described before and with listed TCR primers. TCRdb called the PCR reads again in MiXCR, with one record for every CDR3 protein. The sample includes thousands of distinct CDR3 sequences, around a third of them seen just once. As regards this clonotype: Its target is unknown. The junction shows a germline mismatch at one end, possibly a read error.

The CDR3 is 14 amino acids. The rearrangement uses TRBV12-3 or TRBV12-4 and TRBJ2-3, with a possible D match to TRBD2 (6 bases). This sequence was found in a human donor in good health. Some libraries in this study had Jurkat cell RNA spiked in. Sequencing was carried out using naive CD8+ T cells from blood, with Jurkat cell RNA spiked in. Described subset: FACS-sorted CD8+CD4-CCR7+CD45RA+ naive T cells. CDR3 in DNA: TGTGCCAGCACTCCGGGGGACCCCAGTTTTACGCTGTATTTT. This encodes CASTPGDPSFTLYF.